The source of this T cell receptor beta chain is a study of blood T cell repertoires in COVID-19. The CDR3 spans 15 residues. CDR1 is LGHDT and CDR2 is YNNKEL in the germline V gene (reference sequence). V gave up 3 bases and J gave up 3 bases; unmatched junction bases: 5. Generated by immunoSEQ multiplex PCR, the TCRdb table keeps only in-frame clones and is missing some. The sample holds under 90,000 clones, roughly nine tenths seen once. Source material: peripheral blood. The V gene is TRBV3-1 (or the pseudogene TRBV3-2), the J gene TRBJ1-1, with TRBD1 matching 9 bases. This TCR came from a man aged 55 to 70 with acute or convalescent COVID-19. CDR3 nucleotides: TGTGCCAGCAGCCACCAACAGGGGGCGCACACTGAAGCTTTCTTT. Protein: CASSHQQGAHTEAFF.